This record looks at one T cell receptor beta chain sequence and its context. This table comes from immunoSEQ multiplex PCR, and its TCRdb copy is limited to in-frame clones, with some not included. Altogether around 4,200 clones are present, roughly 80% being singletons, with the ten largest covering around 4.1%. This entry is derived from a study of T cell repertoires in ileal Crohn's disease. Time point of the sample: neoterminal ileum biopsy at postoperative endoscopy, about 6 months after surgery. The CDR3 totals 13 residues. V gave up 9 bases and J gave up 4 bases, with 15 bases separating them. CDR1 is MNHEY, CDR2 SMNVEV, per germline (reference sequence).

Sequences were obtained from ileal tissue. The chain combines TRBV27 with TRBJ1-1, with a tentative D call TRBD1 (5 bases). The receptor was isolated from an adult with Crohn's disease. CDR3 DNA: TGTGCCAGTACCCAGGGAGGGGTCACTGAAGCTTTCTTT. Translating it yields CASTQGGVTEAFF.